These 18 T cell receptor beta chains share one sample of origin, sequenced in a study of PD-1 blockade in classical Hodgkin lymphoma. Generated by immunoSEQ multiplex PCR, the TCRdb table keeps only in-frame clones and is missing some. The table includes about 72,000 clones, 90% to 95% detected once. Autologous stem cell transplantation was followed by relapse in every patient, and brentuximab vedotin exposure varied. The sequencing used peripheral blood mononuclear cells (PBMCs), collected at baseline. The receptors here all came from a human donor with classical Hodgkin lymphoma.

The genes are TRBV30 and TRBJ1-2, with 7 bases aligning to TRBD1. CDR3 size: 12 residues. The germline CDR1 and CDR2 sequences are GTSNPN and SVGIG (reference sequence). The trim removed 5 bases at V and 4 bases at J, leaving 4 bases unmatched. CDR3 protein: CAWETGLYGYTF. DNA for the CDR3: TGTGCCTGGGAGACAGGGCTCTATGGCTACACCTTC.

The CDR3 nucleotides read TGTGCCAGCAGCCCAGGGGGGATCAATCAGCCCCAGCATTTT. Protein sequence: CASSPGGINQPQHF. The chain uses TRBV5-3 and TRBJ1-5, with 7 bases that match TRBD1. TRBV5-3 falls under the ORF class, with uncertain function. The length of the CDR3 is 14 residues. J lost 3 bases, V lost 8 bases, and 8 bases had no gene match.

The V call is TRBV7-6, the J call TRBJ2-1; TRBD2 matches at 7 bases. This CDR3 comprises 15 residues. V lost 5 bases, J lost 6 bases, and 10 bases stayed unmatched. Germline CDR1 SGHVS, CDR2 FNYEAQ. CDR3 in amino acids: CASSRKSGVFNEQFF. The CDR3 bases are TGTGCCAGCAGCCGAAAGAGCGGGGTCTTCAATGAGCAGTTCTTC.

V is TRBV2 and J is TRBJ2-1, with no clear D. V shed 2 bases and J shed 5 bases, with 7 bases lying between them. This CDR3 has 13 amino acids. Germline loops: CDR1 SNHLY, CDR2 FYNNEI. The CDR3 region is CASSELPDNEQFF. CDR3 sequence (DNA): TGTGCCAGCAGTGAATTGCCAGACAATGAGCAGTTCTTC.

The chain links TRBV29-1 to TRBJ2-7; no firm D call. V lost 0 bases to trimming and J lost 5 bases, with 14 bases between them. The CDR3 contains 14 residues. CDR1 is SQVTM, CDR2 ANQGSEA, per germline. The CDR3 nucleotides are TGCAGCGTTGAAGATCGGTTAGGAACAAACGAGCAGTACTTC. This codes for CSVEDRLGTNEQYF.

The chain links TRBV6-6 to TRBJ1-3; D is unclear. The CDR3 runs to 12 residues. Germline loops: CDR1 MNHNY, CDR2 SVGAGI (reference sequence). V shed 6 bases and J shed 9 bases, with 12 bases lying between them. As DNA, the CDR3 is TGTGCCAGCAGCCCAGGCTCCATCACCATATATTTT. Amino acid sequence: CASSPGSITIYF.

The chain combines TRBV28 with TRBJ1-4; 9 positions agree with TRBD1. The V and J ends lost 4 bases and 7 bases, in that order; junction bases with no gene match: 7. There are 15 residues in the CDR3. Germline loops: CDR1 MDHEN, CDR2 SYDVKM. The CDR3 nucleotides read TGTGCCAGCAGTTGGACGGGACAGGGTGGTGAAAAACTGTTTTTT. Translating it yields CASSWTGQGGEKLFF.

This chain joins TRBV2 and TRBJ1-5, with D possibly TRBD1 on 6 matching bases. Deletions cut 1 base from V and 9 bases from J, with 16 bases between. This CDR3 is built from 15 residues. Germline loops: CDR1 SNHLY, CDR2 FYNNEI. The DNA for the CDR3 is TGTGCCAGCAGTGAAGGTGGACAGATCCATCCGCCCCAGCATTTT. It codes for CASSEGGQIHPPQHF. The whole variable domain, filled in from reference TRBV2 and TRBJ1-5, reads EPEVTQTPSHQVTQMGQEVILRCVPISNHLYFYWYRQILGQKVEFLVSFYNNEISEKSEIFDDQFSVERPDGSNFTLKIRSTKLEDSAMYFCASSEGGQIHPPQHFGDGTRLSIL.

The J gene is TRBJ2-5, the V gene TRBV9, with TRBD2 matching over 9 bases. CDR1 SGDLS and CDR2 YYNGEE come from the germline V gene. The CDR3 sequence is 15 residues long. The V segment lost 4 bases and the J segment 1 base; nucleotides outside the gene matches: 5. The CDR3 reads CASSLAGGTQETQYF. Written as DNA, the CDR3 is TGTGCCAGCAGCCTCGCGGGAGGGACCCAAGAGACCCAGTACTTC.

The V call is TRBV4-3, the J call TRBJ1-5, with D possibly TRBD1 on 5 matching bases. Trimming stripped 3 bases from V and 0 bases from J, with 9 bases between. The CDR3 contains 15 residues. The germline V gene has CDR1 LGHNA and CDR2 YSLEER. This CDR3 is CASSHSRDSNQPQHF. CDR3 in DNA: TGCGCCAGCAGCCATTCCAGGGATAGCAATCAGCCCCAGCATTTT.

The chain couples TRBV6-1 to TRBJ1-1; possibly TRBD1 for D (6 bases). Germline CDR1 reads MNHNS; CDR2 reads SASEGT. The V end lost 1 base, the J end lost 4 bases, and 19 bases lay between the germline ends. The CDR3 consists of 17 residues. CDR3 DNA: TGTGCCAGCAGTGAAGGTGGAGGGGGGGAGGCAAGCACTGAAGCTTTCTTT. Its translation: CASSEGGGGEASTEAFF.

The chain joins TRBV7-6 to TRBJ2-7, with D possibly TRBD2 on 6 matching bases. V shed 1 base and J shed 5 bases, with 6 bases lying between them. The V gene's germline CDR1 is SGHVS and CDR2 FNYEAQ. This CDR3 has 12 amino acids. The CDR3 DNA follows: TGTGCCAGCAGCTTAGGGGGGGACGAGCAGTACTTC. Protein: CASSLGGDEQYF.

The sample holds a few counts of this clone. The chain has TRBV19 and TRBJ2-4; TRBD1 is a possible D gene (5 bases). The CDR3 is 17 residues long. The germline V and J ends were trimmed by 7 bases and 6 bases, with 25 bases remaining between them. From germline, CDR1 is LNHDA and CDR2 SQIVND (reference sequence). The CDR3, as DNA: TGTGCCAGTAACACTAATTTTATTGGGGCGGCGGTAAACATTCAGTACTTC. Encoded protein: CASNTNFIGAAVNIQYF.

The chain couples TRBV27 to TRBJ2-7, with D possibly being TRBD2 (6 bases). The CDR3 sequence is 16 residues long. V was pared by 2 bases and J by 6 bases, with 20 bases between. The germline V gene encodes CDR1 MNHEY and CDR2 SMNVEV (reference sequence). The CDR3 loop is CASSLQSFSGSGEQYF. DNA of the CDR3: TGTGCCAGCAGTTTACAATCTTTTAGCGGCTCTGGCGAGCAGTACTTC.

This clone was counted once. The rearrangement uses TRBV9 and TRBJ1-5; 12 bases fit TRBD1. The CDR3 length is 15 residues. Trimming cost V 4 bases and J 5 bases; bases outside gene matches: 4. Germline V lookup: CDR1 SGDLS, CDR2 YYNGEE. CDR3 region: CASSRGQGADQPQHF. The CDR3 nucleotides read TGTGCCAGCAGCCGGGGACAGGGGGCCGATCAGCCCCAGCATTTT. The full variable domain, with the rest looked up from reference TRBV9 and TRBJ1-5, is DSGVTQTPKHLITATGQRVTLRCSPRSGDLSVYWYQQSLDQGLQFLIQYYNGEERAKGNILERFSAQQFPDLHSELNLSSLELGDSALYFCASSRGQGADQPQHFGDGTRLSIL.

This clone was detected only once. The chain combines TRBV2 with TRBJ1-3; the D gene is possibly TRBD1 (6 bases). V was shortened by 7 bases and J by 7 bases, with 17 bases between the two germline ends. In germline, CDR1 is SNHLY, CDR2 FYNNEI. The CDR3 loop spans 14 amino acids. The CDR3 reads CASTKGGAQNTIYF. The CDR3 coding sequence is TGTGCCAGCACCAAAGGGGGGGCTCAGAACACCATATATTTT. The whole variable domain, filled in from reference TRBV2 and TRBJ1-3, reads EPEVTQTPSHQVTQMGQEVILRCVPISNHLYFYWYRQILGQKVEFLVSFYNNEISEKSEIFDDQFSVERPDGSNFTLKIRSTKLEDSAMYFCASTKGGAQNTIYFGEGSWLTVV.

The chain is built from TRBV19 and TRBJ1-5; D perhaps matches TRBD1 (5 bases). V lost 7 bases and J 7 bases, leaving 17 bases between the germline ends. Germline lookup yields CDR1 LNHDA and CDR2 SQIVND (reference sequence). CDR3 length: 14 residues. The CDR3 bases are TGTGCCAGTAACATGGGAGGGGAAGGCCAGCCCCAGCATTTT. It is translated as CASNMGGEGQPQHF.

This clone has just one count. The rearrangement links TRBV2 to TRBJ2-5, with D unresolved. Trimming pared 3 bases from V and 2 bases from J, leaving 4 bases between. CDR1 SNHLY and CDR2 FYNNEI come from the germline V gene. The CDR3 contains 12 residues. This CDR3 is CASSEPQETQYF. In DNA form, the CDR3 reads TGTGCCAGCAGTGAGCCACAAGAGACCCAGTACTTC.